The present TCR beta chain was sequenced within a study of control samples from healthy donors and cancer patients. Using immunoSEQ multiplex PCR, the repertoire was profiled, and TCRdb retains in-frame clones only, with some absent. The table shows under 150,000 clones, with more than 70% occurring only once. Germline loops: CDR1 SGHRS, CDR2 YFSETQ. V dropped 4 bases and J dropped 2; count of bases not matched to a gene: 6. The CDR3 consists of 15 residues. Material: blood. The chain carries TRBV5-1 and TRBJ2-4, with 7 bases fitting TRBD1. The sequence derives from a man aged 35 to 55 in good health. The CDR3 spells CASSKWTGPKNIQYF. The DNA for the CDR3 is TGCGCCAGCAGCAAATGGACAGGTCCCAAAAACATTCAGTACTTC.